The following is a T cell receptor beta chain sequence with its context. This clonotype showed up just a few times. Its specific antigen is unknown. Base qualities are not provided; no much larger clone lies one nucleotide away. The germline V gene supplies CDR1 SGHTA and CDR2 FQGNSA. The CDR3 contains 16 residues, cysteine and phenylalanine counted. The only DNA kept is the CDR3, 48 bases in frame from the first base. Between the V and J ends, shortened by 0 bases and 10 bases respectively, the junction contains 19 bases. This entry is derived from a study of T-cell reconstitution after alpha-beta-depleted transplantation in children (dated by TCRdb to 2015 to 2016). Study-level background: Using TCR repertoire profiling, the study quantitatively followed how T-cell immune reconstitution unfolded in children after TCRalphabeta/CD19-depleted allogeneic hematopoietic cell transplantation.

What the authors observed across the whole study: In some patients, the high TCRbeta diversity seen at day 60 was put down to recipient T cells and intrathymic progenitors that had survived conditioning. Hyperexpanded clone frequencies declined over subsequent months; after one year, T-cell counts and TCRbeta diversity were mostly attributed to newly produced T cells. Apparently early alphabetaT-cell count recovery about two months after transplant reportedly relied on only several hundred rapidly expanded clones derived from non-depleted graft cells.

What the treatment or condition label conveys for this sample: allogeneic hematopoietic cell transplantation with graft depleted of TCRalphabeta T cells and CD19 B cells. TCRalphabeta/CD19-depleted allogeneic hematopoietic cell grafts were given to the transplant recipients, all of whom were children. The method behind the library was PCR. The sample was run on an Illumina HiSeq 2500. Molecular barcoding was employed in the preparation of TCR libraries, with unique molecular identifiers being used to normalize TCRbeta repertoire quantification. In-frame beta chains were kept once TCRdb had trimmed the public reads at Q25 with fastp and called clones with MiXCR. CDR3 protein duplicates are merged, each entry listing the most common genes and DNA. The sample has over 450,000 distinct CDR3 sequences on record, 8% to 11% of them singletons. Roughly 2% of the sample is held by the ten biggest clonotypes.

The TCR originated in a child aged 2 to 15 with inherited bone marrow failure, due to receive a stem cell transplant. This sequence uses TRBV7-2 and TRBJ2-1, with a tentative D call of TRBD1 or TRBD2, each matching 10 bases. The sequencing here drew on PBMCs, taken before TCRalphabeta/CD19-depleted stem cell transplant. The DNA sequence is given as TGTGCCAGCAGCTTAGCGGTACTAGCGGGACAGGGGGAGCAGTTCTTC. Its translation is CASSLAVLAGQGEQFF.